The T cell receptor (beta chain) described here comes from a study of blood T cell repertoires in COVID-19. Study-level background: From T cells, B-cell-depleted T cells, or PBMCs came the material, which was cDNA or gDNA.

Each participant's cohort was designated according to participant-reported clinical history. Two consecutive negative NP/OP PCR tests, clearance, or resolved symptoms defined Cohort 3 recovery. In germline, CDR1 is MGHDK, CDR2 SYGVNS. The CDR3 is 14 amino acids. V lost 3 bases and J lost 10, with 18 bases in between. In the original analysis: Nucleated cell counts were estimated from reference gene primer amplification. The method was immunoSEQ multiplex PCR; TCRdb's version includes in-frame clones alone and lacks a portion of them. Clone size and the V and J calls come from that table; the DNA yielded D and trimming. Among around 240,000 clones listed, about 82% were seen once.

The receptor was isolated from a woman in her 50s who had recovered from COVID-19. Sequencing was performed on PBMCs or T cells enriched from blood (not recorded which). This chain links TRBV25-1 with TRBJ1-2; D gene ambiguous. The DNA for the CDR3 is TGTGCCAGCAGTGACACTGTGAGGCCAGAAGACTACACCTTC. Its protein is CASSDTVRPEDYTF.